The 4 T cell receptor beta chains reported below all come from one sample, sequenced in a study of T cell clonality in common variable immunodeficiency. The assay was immunoSEQ multiplex PCR, and TCRdb's table has in-frame clones only and misses some. There are 50,000 to 55,000 clones in the sample, none observed a single time. The specimen sequenced was peripheral blood mononuclear cells. The receptors derive from a person between 18 and 75 years old in good health.

In its sample, this clone is medium-sized. The CDR3 end falls 3 residues outside the read, so it is completed with the germline J gene. The J gene is TRBJ2-7, the V gene TRBV30, with no clear D. The CDR3 is 13 residues long. Per the germline V gene, CDR1 is GTSNPN and CDR2 is SVGIG (reference sequence). Trimming pared 8 bases from V and 6 bases from J, leaving 20 bases between. CDR3 region: CATDGPPVGEQYF. The CDR3 DNA, read in part, is TGTGCCACTGATGGGCCCCCGGTTGGCGAG.

This clone has ten or more counts. The DNA ends 3 residues before the CDR3 does, and the rest of the CDR3 is filled in from the germline J gene. This chain links TRBV6-2 or TRBV6-3 with TRBJ2-1; the match to TRBD2 covers 9 bases. This CDR3 is built from 17 residues. With 2 bases clipped from V and 5 bases from J, the junction kept 10 bases outside the gene matches. Germline loops: CDR1 MNHEY, CDR2 SVGEGT. The DNA read from the CDR3 is TGTGCCAGCAGTTACGCTTTACCGGGACTAGCAGACAATGAG. This codes for CASSYALPGLADNE. The CDR3 in full is CASSYALPGLADNEQFF.

This clone was counted ten times or more. The CDR3 end lies 3 residues beyond the end of the read and is filled in from the germline J gene. V is TRBV5-1 and J is TRBJ1-4; perhaps TRBD1 as D (5 bases). Germline CDR1 is SGHRS and CDR2 is YFSETQ. The CDR3 totals 14 residues. CDR3 residues: CASSLGGGSAPLFF. CDR3 DNA (partial): TGCGCCAGCAGCTTGGGCGGGGGGTCAGCACCA.

In this sample, this clone turned up a few times. The CDR3: CASRRTGGEKLFF. The part of the CDR3 DNA that was read is TGTGCCAGCAGGCGGACAGGCGGCGAAAAG. V and J are TRBV5-6 and TRBJ2-2, with TRBD1 matching 7 bases. Coverage ceases 3 residues before the CDR3 finishes, and the germline J gene fills in the end. This CDR3 has 13 amino acids. Germline V gene lookup returns CDR1 SGHDT and CDR2 YYEEEE.